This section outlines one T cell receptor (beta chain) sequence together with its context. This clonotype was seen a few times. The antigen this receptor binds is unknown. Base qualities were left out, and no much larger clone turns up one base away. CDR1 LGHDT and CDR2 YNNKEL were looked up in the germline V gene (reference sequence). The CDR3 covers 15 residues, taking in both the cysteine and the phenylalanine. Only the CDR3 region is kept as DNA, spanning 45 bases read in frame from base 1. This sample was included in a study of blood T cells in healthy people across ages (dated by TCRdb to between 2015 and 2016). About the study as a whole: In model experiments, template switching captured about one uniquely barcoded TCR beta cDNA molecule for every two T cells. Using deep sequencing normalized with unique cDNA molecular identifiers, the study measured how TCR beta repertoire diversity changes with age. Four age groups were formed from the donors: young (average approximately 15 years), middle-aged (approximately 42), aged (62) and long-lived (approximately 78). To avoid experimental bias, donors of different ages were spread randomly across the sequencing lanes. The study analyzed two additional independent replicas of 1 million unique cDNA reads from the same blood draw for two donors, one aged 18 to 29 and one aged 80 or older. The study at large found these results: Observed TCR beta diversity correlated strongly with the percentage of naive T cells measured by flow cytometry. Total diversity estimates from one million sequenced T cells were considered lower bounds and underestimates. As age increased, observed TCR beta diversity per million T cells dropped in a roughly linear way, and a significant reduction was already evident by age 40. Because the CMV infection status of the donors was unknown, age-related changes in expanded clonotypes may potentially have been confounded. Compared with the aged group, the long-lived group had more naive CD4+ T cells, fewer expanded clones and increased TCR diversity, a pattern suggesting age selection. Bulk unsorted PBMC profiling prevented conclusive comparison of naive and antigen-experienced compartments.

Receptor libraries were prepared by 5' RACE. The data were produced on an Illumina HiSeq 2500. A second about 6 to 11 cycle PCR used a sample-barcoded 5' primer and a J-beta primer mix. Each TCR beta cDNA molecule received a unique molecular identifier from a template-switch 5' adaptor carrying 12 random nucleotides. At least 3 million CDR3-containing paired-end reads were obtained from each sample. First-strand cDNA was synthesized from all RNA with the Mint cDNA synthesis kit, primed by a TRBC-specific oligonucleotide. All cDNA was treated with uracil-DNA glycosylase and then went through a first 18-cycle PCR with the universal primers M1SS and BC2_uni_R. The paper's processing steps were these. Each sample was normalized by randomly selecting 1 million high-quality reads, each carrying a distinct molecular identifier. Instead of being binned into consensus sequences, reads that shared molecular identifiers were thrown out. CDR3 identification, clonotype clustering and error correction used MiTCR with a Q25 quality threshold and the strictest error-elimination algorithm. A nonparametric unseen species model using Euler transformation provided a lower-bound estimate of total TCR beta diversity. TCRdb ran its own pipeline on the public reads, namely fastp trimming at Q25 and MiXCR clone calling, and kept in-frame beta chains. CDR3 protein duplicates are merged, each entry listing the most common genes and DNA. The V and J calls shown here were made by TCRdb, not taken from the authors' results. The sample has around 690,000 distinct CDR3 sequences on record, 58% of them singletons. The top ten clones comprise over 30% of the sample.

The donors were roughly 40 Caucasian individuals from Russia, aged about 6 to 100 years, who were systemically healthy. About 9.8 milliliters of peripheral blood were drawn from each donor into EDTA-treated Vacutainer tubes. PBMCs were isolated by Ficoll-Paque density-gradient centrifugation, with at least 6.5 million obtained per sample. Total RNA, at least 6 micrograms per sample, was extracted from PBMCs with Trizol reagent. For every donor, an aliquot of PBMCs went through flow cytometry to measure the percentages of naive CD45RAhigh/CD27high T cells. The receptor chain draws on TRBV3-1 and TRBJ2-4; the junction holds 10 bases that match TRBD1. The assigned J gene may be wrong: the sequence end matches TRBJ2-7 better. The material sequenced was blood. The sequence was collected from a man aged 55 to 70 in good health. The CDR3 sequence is CASSPTGGYSYEQYF. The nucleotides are TGTGCCAGCAGCCCGACAGGGGGCTACTCCTACGAGCAGTACTTC.